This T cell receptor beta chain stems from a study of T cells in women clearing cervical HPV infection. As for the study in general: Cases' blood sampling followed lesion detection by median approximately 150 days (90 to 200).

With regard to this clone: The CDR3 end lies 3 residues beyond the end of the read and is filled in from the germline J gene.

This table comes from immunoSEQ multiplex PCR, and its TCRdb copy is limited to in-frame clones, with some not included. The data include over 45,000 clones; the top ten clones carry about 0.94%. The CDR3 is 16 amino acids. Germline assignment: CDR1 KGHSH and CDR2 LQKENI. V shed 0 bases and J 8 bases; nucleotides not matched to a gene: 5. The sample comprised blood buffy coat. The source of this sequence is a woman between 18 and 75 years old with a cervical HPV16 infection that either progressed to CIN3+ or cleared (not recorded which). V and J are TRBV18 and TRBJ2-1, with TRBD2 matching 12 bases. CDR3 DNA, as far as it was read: TGTGCCAGCTCACCACCGGGCCTAGCGGGGGGGGATGAG. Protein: CASSPPGLAGGDE. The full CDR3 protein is CASSPPGLAGGDEQFF. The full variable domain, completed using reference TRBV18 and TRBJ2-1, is NAGVMQNPRHLVRRRGQEARLRCSPMKGHSHVYWYRQLPEEGLKFMVYLQKENIIDESGMPKERFSAEFPKEGPSILRIQQVVRGDSAAYFCASSPPGLAGGDEQFFGPGTRLTVL.